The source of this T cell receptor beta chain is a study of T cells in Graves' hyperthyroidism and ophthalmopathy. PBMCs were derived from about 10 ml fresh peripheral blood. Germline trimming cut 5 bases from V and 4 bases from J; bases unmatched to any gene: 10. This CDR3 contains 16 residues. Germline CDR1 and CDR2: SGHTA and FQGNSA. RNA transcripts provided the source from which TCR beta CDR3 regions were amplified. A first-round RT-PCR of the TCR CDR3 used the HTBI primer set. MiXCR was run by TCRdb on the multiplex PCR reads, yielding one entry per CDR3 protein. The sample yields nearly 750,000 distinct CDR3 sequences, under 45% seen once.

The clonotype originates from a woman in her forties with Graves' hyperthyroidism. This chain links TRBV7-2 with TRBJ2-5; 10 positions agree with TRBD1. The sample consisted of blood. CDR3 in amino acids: CASSPRQGARVETQYF. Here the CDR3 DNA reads TGTGCCAGCAGCCCCAGACAGGGGGCGAGGGTAGAGACCCAGTACTTC.